The clone carrying this T cell receptor beta chain was seen many times. Germline assignment: CDR1 MNHEY and CDR2 SVGAGI. Between the trimmed V and J ends, which lost 1 base and 0 bases, there was a span of 16 bases. The CDR3 totals 19 residues. The record originates from a study of T cell repertoires in cytomegalovirus infection. TCRdb processed the reads anew with MiXCR; each CDR3 protein has one entry. The profile shows 630,000 or so distinct CDR3 sequences, 20% to 30% of them singletons. The sequencing sample was made of CD8+ T cells from PBMCs. This receptor was taken from a human donor in good health (CMV status not recorded). Some clones in this sample may be carry-over from other donors' samples. The chain couples TRBV6-5 to TRBJ2-6; perhaps D is TRBD1 or TRBD2 (5 bases each). The CDR3 reads CASSYFYGTSRSGANVLTF. The DNA of the CDR3 is TGTGCCAGCAGTTACTTTTACGGGACGTCCCGCTCTGGGGCCAACGTCCTGACTTTC.